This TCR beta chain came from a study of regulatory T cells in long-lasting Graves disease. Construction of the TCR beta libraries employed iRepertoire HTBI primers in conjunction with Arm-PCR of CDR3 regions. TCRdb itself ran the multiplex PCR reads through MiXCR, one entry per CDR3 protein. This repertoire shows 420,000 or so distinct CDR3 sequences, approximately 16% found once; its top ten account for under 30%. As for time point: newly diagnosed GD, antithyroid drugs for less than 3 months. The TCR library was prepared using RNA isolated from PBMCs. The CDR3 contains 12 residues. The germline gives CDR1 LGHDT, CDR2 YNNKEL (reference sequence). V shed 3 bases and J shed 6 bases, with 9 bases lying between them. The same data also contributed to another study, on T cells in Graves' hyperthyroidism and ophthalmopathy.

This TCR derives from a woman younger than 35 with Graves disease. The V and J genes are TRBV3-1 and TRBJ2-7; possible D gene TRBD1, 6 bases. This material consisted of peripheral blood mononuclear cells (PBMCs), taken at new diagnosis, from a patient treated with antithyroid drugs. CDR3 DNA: TGTGCCAGCAGCCACCAGGGGCTCGAGCAGTACTTC. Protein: CASSHQGLEQYF.